The entry below describes one T cell receptor beta chain. The data were taken from a study of blood T cell repertoires in COVID-19. Study background: Collection of acute and convalescent COVID-19 samples took place in the United States, Italy and Spain. T cells, B-cell-depleted T cells, or PBMCs provided the cDNA or gDNA that served as material.

Authors' data handling: Reference gene primer amplification gave nucleated cell count estimates. Data came from immunoSEQ multiplex PCR; TCRdb stores just in-frame clones and leaves some out. V, J and clone size reflect that table, while D and trimming were determined from the DNA. The sample lists 250,000 to 300,000 clones, more than 75% seen once, with over 1.2% in the top ten. CDR3 length: 15 residues. The junction had 13 bases not matched to a gene; V was cut back by 5 bases and J by 10 bases. Per germline, CDR1 SGHTA and CDR2 FQGNSA. The sample consisted of peripheral blood. V gene TRBV7-2 combines with J gene TRBJ1-5, with 8 bases lining up with TRBD1. This TCR was sampled from a middle-aged woman who had recovered from COVID-19. CDR3 DNA: TGTGCCAGCAGCCCCAGACAGGGGCCCCGGGATCCCCAGCATTTT. It yields the protein CASSPRQGPRDPQHF.